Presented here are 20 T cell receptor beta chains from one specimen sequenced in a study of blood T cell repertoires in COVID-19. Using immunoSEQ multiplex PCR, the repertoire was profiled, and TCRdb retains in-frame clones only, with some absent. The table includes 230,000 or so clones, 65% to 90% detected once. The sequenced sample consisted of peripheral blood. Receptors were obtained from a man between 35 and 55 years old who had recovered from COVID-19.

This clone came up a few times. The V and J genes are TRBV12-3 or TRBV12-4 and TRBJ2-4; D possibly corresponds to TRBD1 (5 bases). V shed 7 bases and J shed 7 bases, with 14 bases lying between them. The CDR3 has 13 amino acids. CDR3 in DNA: TGTGCCAGCACCGGACATTCCGGGAACATTCAGTACTTC. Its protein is CASTGHSGNIQYF.

The CDR3 DNA follows: TGTGCCAGCAGTGAAAGGTCCGGGGGTCAGCCCCAGCATTTT. It translates to CASSERSGGQPQHF. The chain uses TRBV2 and TRBJ1-5; D is perhaps TRBD1 (5 bases). CDR1 and CDR2 (germline): SNHLY, FYNNEI. The CDR3 has 14 amino acids. Trimming removed 2 bases from V and 6 bases from J, with 11 bases in between. Based on the CDR3 plus reference TRBV2 and TRBJ1-5, the full variable domain is EPEVTQTPSHQVTQMGQEVILRCVPISNHLYFYWYRQILGQKVEFLVSFYNNEISEKSEIFDDQFSVERPDGSNFTLKIRSTKLEDSAMYFCASSERSGGQPQHFGDGTRLSIL.

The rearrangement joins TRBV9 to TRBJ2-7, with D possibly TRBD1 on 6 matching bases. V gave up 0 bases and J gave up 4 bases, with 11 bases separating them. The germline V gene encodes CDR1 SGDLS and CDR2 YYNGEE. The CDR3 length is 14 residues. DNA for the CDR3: TGTGCCAGCAGCGTAGAAGGGGGTGGGTACGAGCAGTACTTC. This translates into CASSVEGGGYEQYF.

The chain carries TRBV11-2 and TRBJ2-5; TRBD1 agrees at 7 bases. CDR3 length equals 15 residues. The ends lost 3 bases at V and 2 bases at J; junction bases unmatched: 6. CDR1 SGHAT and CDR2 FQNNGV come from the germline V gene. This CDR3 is CASSFMGQTQETQYF. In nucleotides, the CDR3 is TGTGCCAGCAGCTTTATGGGACAGACACAAGAGACCCAGTACTTC. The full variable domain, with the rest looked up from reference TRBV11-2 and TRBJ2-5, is EAGVAQSPRYKIIEKRQSVAFWCNPISGHATLYWYQQILGQGPKLLIQFQNNGVVDDSQLPKDRFSAERLKGVDSTLKIQPAKLEDSAVYLCASSFMGQTQETQYFGPGTRLLVL.

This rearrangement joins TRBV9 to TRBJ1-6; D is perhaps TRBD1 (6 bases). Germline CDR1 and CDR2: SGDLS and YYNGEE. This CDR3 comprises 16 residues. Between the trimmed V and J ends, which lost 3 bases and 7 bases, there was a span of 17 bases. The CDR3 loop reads CASSAGGTRGNSPLHF. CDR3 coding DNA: TGTGCCAGCAGCGCGGGAGGGACAAGGGGAAATTCACCCCTCCACTTT.

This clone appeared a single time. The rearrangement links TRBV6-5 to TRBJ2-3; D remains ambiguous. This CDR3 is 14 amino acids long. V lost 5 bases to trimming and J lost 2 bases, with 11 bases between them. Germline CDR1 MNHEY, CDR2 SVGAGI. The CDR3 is CASSRGRFTDTQYF. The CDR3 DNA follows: TGTGCCAGCAGTAGAGGCAGATTCACAGATACGCAGTATTTT.

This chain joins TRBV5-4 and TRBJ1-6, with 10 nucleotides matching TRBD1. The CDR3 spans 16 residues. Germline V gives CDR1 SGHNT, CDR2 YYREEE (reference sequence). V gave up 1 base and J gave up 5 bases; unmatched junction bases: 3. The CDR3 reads CASSLSGTGDNSPLHF. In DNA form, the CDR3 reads TGTGCCAGCAGCTTGTCTGGGACAGGGGATAATTCACCCCTCCACTTT. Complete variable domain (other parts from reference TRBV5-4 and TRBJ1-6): ETGVTQSPTHLIKTRGQQVTLRCSSQSGHNTVSWYQQALGQGPQFIFQYYREEENGRGNFPPRFSGLQFPNYSSELNVNALELDDSALYLCASSLSGTGDNSPLHFGNGTRLTVT.

The CDR3 sequence is CASRIAGVAEQFF. The CDR3 coding sequence is TGTGCCAGCAGAATAGCGGGAGTAGCTGAGCAGTTCTTC. V and J are TRBV7-2 and TRBJ2-1; 9 positions match TRBD2. Trimming cost V 6 bases and J 9 bases; bases outside gene matches: 6. Germline V gene sequence: CDR1 SGHTA, CDR2 FQGNSA. This CDR3 region has 13 residues.

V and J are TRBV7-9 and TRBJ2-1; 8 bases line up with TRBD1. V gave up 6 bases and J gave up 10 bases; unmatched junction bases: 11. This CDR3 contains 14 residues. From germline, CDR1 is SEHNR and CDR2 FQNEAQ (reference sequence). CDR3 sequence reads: CASRPGQEGHEQFF. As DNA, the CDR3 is TGTGCCAGCAGGCCGGGACAGGAGGGTCACGAGCAGTTCTTC.

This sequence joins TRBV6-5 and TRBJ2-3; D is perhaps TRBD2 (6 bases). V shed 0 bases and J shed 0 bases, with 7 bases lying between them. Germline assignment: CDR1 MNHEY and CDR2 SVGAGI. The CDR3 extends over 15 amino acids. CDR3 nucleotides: TGTGCCAGCAGTTACTCGGGGGGAAGCACAGATACGCAGTATTTT. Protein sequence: CASSYSGGSTDTQYF.

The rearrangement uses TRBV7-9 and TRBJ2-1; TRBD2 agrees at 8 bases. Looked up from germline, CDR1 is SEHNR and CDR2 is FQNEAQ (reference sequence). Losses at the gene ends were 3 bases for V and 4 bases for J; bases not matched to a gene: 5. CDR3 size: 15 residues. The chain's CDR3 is CASSFAGLVYNEQFF. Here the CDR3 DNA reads TGTGCCAGCAGCTTTGCGGGACTAGTGTACAATGAGCAGTTCTTC. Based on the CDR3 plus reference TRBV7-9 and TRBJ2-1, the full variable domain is DTGVSQNPRHKITKRGQNVTFRCDPISEHNRLYWYRQTLGQGPEFLTYFQNEAQLEKSRLLSDRFSAERPKGSFSTLEIQRTEQGDSAMYLCASSFAGLVYNEQFFGPGTRLTVL.

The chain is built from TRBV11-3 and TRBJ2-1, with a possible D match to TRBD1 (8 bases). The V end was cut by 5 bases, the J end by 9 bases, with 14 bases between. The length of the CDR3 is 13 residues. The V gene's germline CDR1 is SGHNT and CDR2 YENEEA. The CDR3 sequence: CASSRQGRAEQFF. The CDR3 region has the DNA TGTGCCAGCAGCCGACAGGGGAGGGCTGAGCAGTTCTTC. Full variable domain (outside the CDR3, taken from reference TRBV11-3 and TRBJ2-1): EAGVVQSPRYKIIEKKQPVAFWCNPISGHNTLYWYLQNLGQGPELLIRYENEEAVDDSQLPKDRFSAERLKGVDSTLKIQPAELGDSAVYLCASSRQGRAEQFFGPGTRLTVL.

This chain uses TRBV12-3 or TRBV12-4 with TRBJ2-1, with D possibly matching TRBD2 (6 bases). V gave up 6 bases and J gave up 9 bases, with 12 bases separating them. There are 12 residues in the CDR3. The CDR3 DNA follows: TGTGCCAGCAGGACTAGTGTTCCTGAGCAGTTCTTC. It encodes CASRTSVPEQFF.

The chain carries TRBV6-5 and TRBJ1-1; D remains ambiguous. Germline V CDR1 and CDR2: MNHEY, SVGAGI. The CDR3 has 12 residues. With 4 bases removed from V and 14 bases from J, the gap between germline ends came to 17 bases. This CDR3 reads CASSFDPPGQFF. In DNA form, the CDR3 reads TGTGCCAGCAGTTTCGATCCCCCTGGGCAATTCTTT.

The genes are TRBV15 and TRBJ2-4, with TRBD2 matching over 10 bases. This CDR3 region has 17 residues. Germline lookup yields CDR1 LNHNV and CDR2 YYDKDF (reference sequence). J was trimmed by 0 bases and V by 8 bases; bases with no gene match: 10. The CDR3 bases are TGTGCCACCCAAAAGCGGGGGGGCGGGATAGCCAAAAACATTCAGTACTTC. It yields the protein CATQKRGGGIAKNIQYF.

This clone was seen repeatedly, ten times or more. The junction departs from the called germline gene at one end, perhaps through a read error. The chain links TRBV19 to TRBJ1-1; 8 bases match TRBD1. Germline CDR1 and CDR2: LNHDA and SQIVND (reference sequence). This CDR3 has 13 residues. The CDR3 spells CASSAEEEAGTGF. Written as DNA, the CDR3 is TGTGCCAGTAGTGCAGAGGAAGAAGCCGGGACAGGATTT.

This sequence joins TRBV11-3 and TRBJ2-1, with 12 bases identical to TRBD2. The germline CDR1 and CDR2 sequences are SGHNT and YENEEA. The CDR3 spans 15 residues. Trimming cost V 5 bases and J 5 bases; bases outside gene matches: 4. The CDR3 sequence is CASSHLAGGDNEQFF. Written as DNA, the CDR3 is TGTGCCAGCAGCCACCTAGCGGGGGGGGACAATGAGCAGTTCTTC. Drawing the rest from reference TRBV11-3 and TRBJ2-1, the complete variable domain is EAGVVQSPRYKIIEKKQPVAFWCNPISGHNTLYWYLQNLGQGPELLIRYENEEAVDDSQLPKDRFSAERLKGVDSTLKIQPAELGDSAVYLCASSHLAGGDNEQFFGPGTRLTVL.

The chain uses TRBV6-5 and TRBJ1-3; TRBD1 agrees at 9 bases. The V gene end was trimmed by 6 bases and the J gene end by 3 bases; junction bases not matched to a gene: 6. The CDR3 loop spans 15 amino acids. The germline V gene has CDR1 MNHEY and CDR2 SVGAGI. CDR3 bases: TGTGCCAGCAGCCGACAGGGGGATGGTGGAAACACCATATATTTT. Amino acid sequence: CASSRQGDGGNTIYF.

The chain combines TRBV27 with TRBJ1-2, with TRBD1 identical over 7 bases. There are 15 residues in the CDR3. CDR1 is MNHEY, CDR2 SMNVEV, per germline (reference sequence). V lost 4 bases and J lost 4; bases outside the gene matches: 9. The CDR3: CASSYALTGAYGYTF. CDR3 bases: TGTGCCAGCAGTTACGCCCTCACAGGGGCCTATGGCTACACCTTC.

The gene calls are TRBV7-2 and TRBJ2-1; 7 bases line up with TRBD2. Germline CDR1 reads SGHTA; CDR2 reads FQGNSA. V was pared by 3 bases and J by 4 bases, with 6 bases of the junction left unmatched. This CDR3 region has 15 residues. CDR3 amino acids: CASSFRGGGYNEQFF. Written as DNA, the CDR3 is TGTGCCAGCAGCTTTCGCGGGGGTGGGTACAATGAGCAGTTCTTC. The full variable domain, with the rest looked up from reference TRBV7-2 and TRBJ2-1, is GAGVSQSPSNKVTEKGKDVELRCDPISGHTALYWYRQSLGQGLEFLIYFQGNSAPDKSGLPSDRFSAERTGGSVSTLTIQRTQQEDSAVYLCASSFRGGGYNEQFFGPGTRLTVL.